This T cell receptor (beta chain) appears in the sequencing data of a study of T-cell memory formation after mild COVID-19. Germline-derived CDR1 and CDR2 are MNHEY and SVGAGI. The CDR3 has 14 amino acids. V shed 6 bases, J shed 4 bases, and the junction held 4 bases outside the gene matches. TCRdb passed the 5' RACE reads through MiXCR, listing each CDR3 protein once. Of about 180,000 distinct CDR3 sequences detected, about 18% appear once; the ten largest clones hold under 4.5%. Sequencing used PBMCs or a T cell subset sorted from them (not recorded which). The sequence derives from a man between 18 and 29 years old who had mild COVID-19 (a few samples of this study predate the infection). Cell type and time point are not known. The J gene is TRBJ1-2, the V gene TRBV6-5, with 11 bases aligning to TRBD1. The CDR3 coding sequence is TGTGCCAGCAGACGGACAGGGGGCACCTATGGCTACACCTTC. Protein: CASRRTGGTYGYTF.